This paragraph covers one T cell receptor (beta chain) sequence. This clonotype has ten or more counts. The specificity of this receptor is unknown. Nothing much larger sits one base from this clone, and base qualities are not available. V is reduced by 1 base and J by 4 bases, leaving a spacing of 13 bases between them. The germline V gene yields SGHTA for CDR1 and FQGNSA for CDR2. The CDR3 starts with the cysteine, ends with the phenylalanine, and has 15 residues. Only CDR3 DNA is held: 45 bases, read in frame from base 1. These data are taken from a study of T cell repertoires in cytomegalovirus infection (dated 2019 in TCRdb). For the wider study: Donor HLA type was relevant to the analysis, as public TCR beta signatures indicated carriage of CMV infection together with the matching HLA type.

Sequencer: Illumina HiSeq 1500. Through fastp at Q25 and MiXCR, TCRdb rebuilt clones from the public reads, retaining in-frame beta chains. CDR3 protein sequences are deduplicated, and each keeps its most common genes and DNA. This sample comprises tens of thousands of distinct CDR3 sequences, roughly 22% of them detected only once. The ten top clones hold about a fifth of the sample. The investigation overall reported the following: In both this cohort and an independent cohort of under 450 donors, the cumulative frequency of public TCR beta family members distinguished carriers of CMV infection plus the relevant HLA type. The ex vivo response was dominated by HLA-C-restricted CMV-specific TCR beta clonotypes, which also provided the single most frequent clonotype in two of eight donors.

Sequences were obtained from PBMCs, sequenced either directly or after in vitro stimulation (not recorded which). The receptor comes from a human donor in good health (CMV status not recorded). Some clones in this sample may be carry-over from other donors' samples. Here the chain combines TRBV7-2 and TRBJ1-2, and possibly TRBD1, on 5 matching bases. The CDR3 region has the sequence CASSLGPAGPYGYTF. The nucleotide sequence is given as TGTGCCAGCAGCTTAGGCCCGGCGGGGCCCTATGGCTACACCTTC.